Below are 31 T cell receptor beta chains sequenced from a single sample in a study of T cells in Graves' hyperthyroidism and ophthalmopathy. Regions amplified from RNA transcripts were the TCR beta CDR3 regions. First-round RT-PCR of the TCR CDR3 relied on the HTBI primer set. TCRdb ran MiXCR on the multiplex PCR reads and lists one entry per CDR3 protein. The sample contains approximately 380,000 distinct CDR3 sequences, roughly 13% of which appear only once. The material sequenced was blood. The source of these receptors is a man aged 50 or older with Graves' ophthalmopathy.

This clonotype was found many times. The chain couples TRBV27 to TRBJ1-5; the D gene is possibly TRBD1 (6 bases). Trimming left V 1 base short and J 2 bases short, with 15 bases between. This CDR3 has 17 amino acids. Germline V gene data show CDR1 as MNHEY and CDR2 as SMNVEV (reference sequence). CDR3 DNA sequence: TGTGCCAGCAGTTTATTTGGGGGGCGCGGGGGCAATCAGCCCCAGCATTTT. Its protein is CASSLFGGRGGNQPQHF.

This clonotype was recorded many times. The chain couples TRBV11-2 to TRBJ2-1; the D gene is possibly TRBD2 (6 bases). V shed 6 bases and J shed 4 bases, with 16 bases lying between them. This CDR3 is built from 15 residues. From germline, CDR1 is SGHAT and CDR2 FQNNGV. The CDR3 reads CASRGTLYSYNEQFF. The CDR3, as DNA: TGTGCCAGCAGGGGGACTCTTTACTCTTACAATGAGCAGTTCTTC.

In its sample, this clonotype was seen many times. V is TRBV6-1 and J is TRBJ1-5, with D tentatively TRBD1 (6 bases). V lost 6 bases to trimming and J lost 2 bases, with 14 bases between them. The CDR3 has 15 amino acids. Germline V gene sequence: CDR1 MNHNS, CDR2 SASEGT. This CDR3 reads CASSTQGGGNQPQHF. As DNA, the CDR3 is TGTGCCAGCAGCACACAGGGCGGCGGCAATCAGCCCCAGCATTTT.

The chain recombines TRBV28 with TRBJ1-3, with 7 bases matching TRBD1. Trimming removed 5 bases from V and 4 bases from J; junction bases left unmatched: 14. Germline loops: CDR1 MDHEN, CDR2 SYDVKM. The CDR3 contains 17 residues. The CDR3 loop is CASSQTDRESTGNTIYF. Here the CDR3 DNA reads TGTGCCAGCAGTCAAACCGACAGGGAATCAACGGGAAACACCATATATTTT.

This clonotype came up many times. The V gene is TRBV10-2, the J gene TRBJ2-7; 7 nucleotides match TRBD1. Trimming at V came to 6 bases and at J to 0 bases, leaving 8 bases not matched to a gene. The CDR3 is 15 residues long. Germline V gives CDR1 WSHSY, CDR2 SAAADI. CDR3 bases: TGCGCCAGCAGGAGGGGACAGCTCGACTCCTACGAGCAGTACTTC. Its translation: CASRRGQLDSYEQYF.

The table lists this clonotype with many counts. The CDR3 sequence: CSARDLAGNEQFF. CDR3 DNA sequence: TGCAGTGCTAGAGATCTAGCGGGCAATGAGCAGTTCTTC. The chain carries TRBV20-1 and TRBJ2-1; 8 bases map to TRBD2. Germline V gene data show CDR1 as DFQATT and CDR2 as SNEGSKA (reference sequence). J lost 6 bases, V lost 0 bases, and 1 base had no gene match. This CDR3 is 13 amino acids long.

CDR3 DNA: TGCAGTGCTATACCGGAGAGGTGGAATTCACCCCTCCACTTT. As protein: CSAIPERWNSPLHF. V usage is TRBV20-1 and J usage is TRBJ1-6; D remains unclear. Trimming shortened V by 4 bases and J by 7 bases, and 14 bases separated the two germline ends. The CDR3 is made up of 14 amino acids. Germline V gives CDR1 DFQATT, CDR2 SNEGSKA (reference sequence).

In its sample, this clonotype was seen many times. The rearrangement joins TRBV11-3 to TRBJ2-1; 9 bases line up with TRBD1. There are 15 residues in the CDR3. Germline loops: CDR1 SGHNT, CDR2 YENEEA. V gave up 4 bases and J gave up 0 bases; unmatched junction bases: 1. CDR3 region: CASSSDRGSYNEQFF. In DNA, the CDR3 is TGTGCCAGCAGCTCGGACAGGGGCTCCTACAATGAGCAGTTCTTC.

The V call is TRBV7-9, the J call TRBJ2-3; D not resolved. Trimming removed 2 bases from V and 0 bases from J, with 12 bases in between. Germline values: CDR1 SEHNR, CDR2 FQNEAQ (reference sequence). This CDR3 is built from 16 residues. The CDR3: CASSLLRTASTDTQYF. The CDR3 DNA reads TGTGCCAGCAGCTTACTCAGGACGGCCAGCACAGATACGCAGTATTTT.

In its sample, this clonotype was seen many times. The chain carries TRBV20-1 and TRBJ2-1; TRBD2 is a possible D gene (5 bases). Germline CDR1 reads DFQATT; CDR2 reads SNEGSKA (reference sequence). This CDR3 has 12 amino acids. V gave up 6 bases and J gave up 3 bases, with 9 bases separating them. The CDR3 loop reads CSALAGYNEQFF. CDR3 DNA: TGCAGTGCGTTGGCGGGCTACAATGAGCAGTTCTTC.

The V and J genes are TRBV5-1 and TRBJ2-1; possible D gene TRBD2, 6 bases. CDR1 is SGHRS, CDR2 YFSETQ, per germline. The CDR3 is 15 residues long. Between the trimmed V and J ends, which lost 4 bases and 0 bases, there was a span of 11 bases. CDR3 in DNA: TGCGCCAGCAGCCCTACCGGGAGCTCCTACAATGAGCAGTTCTTC. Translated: CASSPTGSSYNEQFF. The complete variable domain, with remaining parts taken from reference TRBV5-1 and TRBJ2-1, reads KAGVTQTPRYLIKTRGQQVTLSCSPISGHRSVSWYQQTPGQGLQFLFEYFSETQRNKGNFPGRFSGRQFSNSRSEMNVSTLELGDSALYLCASSPTGSSYNEQFFGPGTRLTVL.

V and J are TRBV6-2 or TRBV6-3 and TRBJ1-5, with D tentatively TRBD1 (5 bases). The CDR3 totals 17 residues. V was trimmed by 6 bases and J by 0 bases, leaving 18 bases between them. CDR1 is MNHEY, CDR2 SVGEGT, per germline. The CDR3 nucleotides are TGTGCCAGCAGAGCGATTAGGGGTTCCTATAGCAATCAGCCCCAGCATTTT. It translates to CASRAIRGSYSNQPQHF.

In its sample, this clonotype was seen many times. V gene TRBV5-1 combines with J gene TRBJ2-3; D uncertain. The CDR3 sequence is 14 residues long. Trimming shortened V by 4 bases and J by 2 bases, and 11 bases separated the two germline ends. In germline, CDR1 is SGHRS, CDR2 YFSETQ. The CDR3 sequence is CASSVTRFTDTQYF. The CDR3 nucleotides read TGCGCCAGCAGCGTAACCCGGTTCACAGATACGCAGTATTTT.

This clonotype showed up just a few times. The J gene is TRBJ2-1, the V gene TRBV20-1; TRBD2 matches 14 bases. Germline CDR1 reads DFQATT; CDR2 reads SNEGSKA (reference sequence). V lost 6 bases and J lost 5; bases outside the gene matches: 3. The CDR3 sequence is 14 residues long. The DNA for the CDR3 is TGCAGTGCCCCGGGACTAGCGGGGGACAATGAGCAGTTCTTC. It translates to CSAPGLAGDNEQFF.

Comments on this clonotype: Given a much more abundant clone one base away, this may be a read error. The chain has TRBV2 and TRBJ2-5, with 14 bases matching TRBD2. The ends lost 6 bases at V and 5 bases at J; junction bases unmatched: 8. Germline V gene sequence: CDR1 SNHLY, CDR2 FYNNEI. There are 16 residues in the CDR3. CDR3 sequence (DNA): TGTGCCAGCAGGGGGACTAGCGGGAGATCACTGGAGACCCAGTACTTC. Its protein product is CASRGTSGRSLETQYF.

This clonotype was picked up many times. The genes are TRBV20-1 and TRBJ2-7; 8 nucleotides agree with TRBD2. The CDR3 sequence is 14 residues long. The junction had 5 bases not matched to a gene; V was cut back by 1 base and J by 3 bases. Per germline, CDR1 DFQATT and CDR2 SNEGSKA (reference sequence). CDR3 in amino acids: CSARGGGGLYEQYF. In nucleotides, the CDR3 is TGCAGTGCTAGAGGGGGCGGGGGGCTCTACGAGCAGTACTTC.

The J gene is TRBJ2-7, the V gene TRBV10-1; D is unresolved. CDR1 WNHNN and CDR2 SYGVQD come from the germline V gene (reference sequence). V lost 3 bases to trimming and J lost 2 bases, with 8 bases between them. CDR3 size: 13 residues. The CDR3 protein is CASSDDPPYEQYF. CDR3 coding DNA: TGCGCCAGCAGTGACGACCCTCCCTACGAGCAGTACTTC.

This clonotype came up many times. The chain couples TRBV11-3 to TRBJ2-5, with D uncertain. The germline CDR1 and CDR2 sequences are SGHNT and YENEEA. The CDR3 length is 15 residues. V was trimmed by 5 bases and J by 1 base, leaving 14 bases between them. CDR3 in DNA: TGTGCCAGCAGCCTCCCTCGCGGCAGCCAAGAGACCCAGTACTTC. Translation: CASSLPRGSQETQYF.

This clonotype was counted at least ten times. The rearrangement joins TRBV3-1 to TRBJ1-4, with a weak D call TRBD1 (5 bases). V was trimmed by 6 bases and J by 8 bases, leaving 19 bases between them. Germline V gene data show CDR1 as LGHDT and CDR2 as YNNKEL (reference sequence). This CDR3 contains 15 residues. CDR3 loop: CASSRAPGFNEKLFF. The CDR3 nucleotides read TGTGCCAGCAGTCGAGCCCCAGGGTTCAACGAAAAACTGTTTTTT.

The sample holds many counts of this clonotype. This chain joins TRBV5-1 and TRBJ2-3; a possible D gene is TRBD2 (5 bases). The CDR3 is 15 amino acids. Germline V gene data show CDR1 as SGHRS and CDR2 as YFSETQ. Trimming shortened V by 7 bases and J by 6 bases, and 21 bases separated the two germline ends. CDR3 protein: CASVRFPGSDDTQYF. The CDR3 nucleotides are TGCGCCAGCGTCAGATTTCCGGGATCTGACGATACGCAGTATTTT.

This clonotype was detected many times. The CDR3 coding sequence is TGTGCCAGCAGCTTACAGAGCGGGGGGAGCACAGATACGCAGTATTTT. Translation: CASSLQSGGSTDTQYF. The gene calls are TRBV7-8 and TRBJ2-3, with 9 bases fitting TRBD2. The trim removed 2 bases at V and 0 bases at J, leaving 3 bases unmatched. Germline values: CDR1 SGHVS, CDR2 FQNEAQ. The CDR3 spans 16 residues.

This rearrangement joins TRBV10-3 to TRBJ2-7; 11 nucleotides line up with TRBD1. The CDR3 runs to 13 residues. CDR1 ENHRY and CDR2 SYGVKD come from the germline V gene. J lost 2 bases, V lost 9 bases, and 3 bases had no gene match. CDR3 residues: CAMKGQGAYEQYF. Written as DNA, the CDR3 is TGTGCCATGAAGGGACAGGGGGCCTACGAGCAGTACTTC.

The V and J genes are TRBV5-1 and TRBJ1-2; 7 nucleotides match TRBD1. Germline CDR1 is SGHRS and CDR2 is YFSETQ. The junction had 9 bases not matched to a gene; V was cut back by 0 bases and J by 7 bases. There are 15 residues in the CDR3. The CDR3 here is CASSLVEGASGGYTF. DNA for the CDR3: TGCGCCAGCAGCTTGGTTGAGGGGGCGTCGGGTGGCTACACCTTC.

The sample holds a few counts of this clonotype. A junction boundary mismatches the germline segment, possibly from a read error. The CDR3: CASSPGRENTGELFF. CDR3 DNA sequence: TGTGCTAGCAGCCCAGGCCGGGAGAACACCGGGGAGCTGTTTTTT. The J gene is TRBJ2-2, the V gene TRBV7-7, with a possible D match to TRBD2 (5 bases). Germline assignment: CDR1 SSHAT and CDR2 FNYEAQ (reference sequence). There are 15 residues in the CDR3.

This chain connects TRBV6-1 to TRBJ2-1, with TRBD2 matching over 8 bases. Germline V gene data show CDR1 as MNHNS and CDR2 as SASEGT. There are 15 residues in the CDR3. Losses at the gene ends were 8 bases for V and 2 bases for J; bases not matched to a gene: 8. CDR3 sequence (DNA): TGTGCCAGCCGTGCCACGGGAGGGCCCTACAATGAGCAGTTCTTC. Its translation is CASRATGGPYNEQFF.

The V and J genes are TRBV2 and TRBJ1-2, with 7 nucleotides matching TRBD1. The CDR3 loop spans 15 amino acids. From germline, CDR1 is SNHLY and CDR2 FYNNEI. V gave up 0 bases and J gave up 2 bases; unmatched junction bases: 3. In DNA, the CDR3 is TGTGCCAGCAGTGAAGCTTGGGGACAGAACTATGGCTACACCTTC. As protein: CASSEAWGQNYGYTF. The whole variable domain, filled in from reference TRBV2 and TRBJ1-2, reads EPEVTQTPSHQVTQMGQEVILRCVPISNHLYFYWYRQILGQKVEFLVSFYNNEISEKSEIFDDQFSVERPDGSNFTLKIRSTKLEDSAMYFCASSEAWGQNYGYTFGSGTRLTVV.

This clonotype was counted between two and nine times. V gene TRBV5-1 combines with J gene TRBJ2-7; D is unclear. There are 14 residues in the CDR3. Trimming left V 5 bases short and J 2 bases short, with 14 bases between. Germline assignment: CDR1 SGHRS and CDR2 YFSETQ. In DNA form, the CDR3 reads TGCGCCAGCAGTTCAGCCGTAGTCCCCTACGAGCAGTACTTC. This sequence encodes CASSSAVVPYEQYF.

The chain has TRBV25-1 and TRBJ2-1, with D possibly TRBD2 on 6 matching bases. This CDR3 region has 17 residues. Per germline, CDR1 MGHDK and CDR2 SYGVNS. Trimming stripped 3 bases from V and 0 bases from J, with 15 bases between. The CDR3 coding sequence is TGTGCCAGCAGTGATAGGCGGGCGGGGAACTCCTACAATGAGCAGTTCTTC. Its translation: CASSDRRAGNSYNEQFF.

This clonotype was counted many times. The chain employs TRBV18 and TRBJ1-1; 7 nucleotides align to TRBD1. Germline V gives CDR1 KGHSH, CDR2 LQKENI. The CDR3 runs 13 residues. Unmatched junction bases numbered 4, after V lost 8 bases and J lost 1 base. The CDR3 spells CASLGQKNTEAFF. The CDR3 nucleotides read TGTGCCAGCCTGGGACAGAAGAACACTGAAGCTTTCTTT.

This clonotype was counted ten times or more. The DNA of the CDR3 is TGCGCCAGCAGCTTAAGGACGGAACTAACTTACGAGCAGTACTTC. As protein: CASSLRTELTYEQYF. This chain joins TRBV5-1 and TRBJ2-7; D uncertain. The germline gives CDR1 SGHRS, CDR2 YFSETQ. The V and J ends lost 2 bases and 4 bases respectively, with 16 bases between them. The CDR3 is made up of 15 amino acids. Complete variable domain (other parts from reference TRBV5-1 and TRBJ2-7): KAGVTQTPRYLIKTRGQQVTLSCSPISGHRSVSWYQQTPGQGLQFLFEYFSETQRNKGNFPGRFSGRQFSNSRSEMNVSTLELGDSALYLCASSLRTELTYEQYFGPGTRLTVT.

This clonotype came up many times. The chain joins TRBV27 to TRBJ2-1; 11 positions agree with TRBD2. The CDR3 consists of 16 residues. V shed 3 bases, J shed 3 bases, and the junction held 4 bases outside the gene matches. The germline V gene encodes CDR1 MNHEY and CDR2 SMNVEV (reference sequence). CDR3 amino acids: CASSFAGTSGYNEQFF. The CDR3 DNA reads TGTGCCAGCAGTTTCGCCGGGACTAGCGGCTACAATGAGCAGTTCTTC.